These 7 T cell receptor beta chains were all obtained from the same sample, sequenced in a study of blood T cells in healthy people across ages. A sample-barcoded 5' primer and a J-beta primer mix were used in a second PCR of about 7 to 11 cycles. TCRdb re-called the 5' RACE reads with MiXCR, one entry per CDR3 protein. Among roughly 800,000 distinct CDR3 sequences listed, about 26% were seen once. Separately, the same data were catalogued under a study of T cells of mothers and their children.

Sequencing was carried out using blood. These TCRs come from a boy aged 5 to 17 in good health.

The chain joins TRBV7-2 to TRBJ2-1; D unclear. The end of the DNA fits TRBJ2-5 better, so the J call may be wrong. Germline V gene data show CDR1 as SGHTA and CDR2 as FQGNSA. The CDR3 length is 13 residues. Here the CDR3 reads CASSLYGFGTQYF. In DNA, the CDR3 is TGTGCCAGCAGCTTATACGGGTTTGGGACCCAGTACTTC.

This chain links TRBV20-1 with TRBJ1-5; a weak D match, TRBD1 (6 bases). V lost 5 bases to trimming and J lost 7 bases, with 12 bases between them. The V gene's germline CDR1 is DFQATT and CDR2 SNEGSKA (reference sequence). This CDR3 has 12 residues. CDR3 in amino acids: CSAYRVGQPQHF. CDR3 DNA sequence: TGCAGTGCTTACAGGGTCGGGCAGCCCCAGCATTTT.

The J gene is TRBJ1-2, the V gene TRBV16; D uncertain. Germline V gene sequence: CDR1 KGHSY, CDR2 FQNENV. The CDR3 is 15 residues long. Trimming left V 4 bases short and J 0 bases short, with 12 bases between. CDR3 DNA sequence: TGTGCCAGCAGCCGGAATCGAGGTCCTAACTATGGCTACACCTTC. Its protein product is CASSRNRGPNYGYTF.

The CDR3 loop is CASEGQFSGYTF. As DNA, the CDR3 is TGTGCCAGCGAGGGACAGTTCTCCGGCTACACCTTC. The chain carries TRBV2 and TRBJ1-2; the match to TRBD1 covers 7 bases. The CDR3 length is 12 residues. Germline V gene data show CDR1 as SNHLY and CDR2 as FYNNEI. J lost 8 bases, V lost 8 bases, and 8 bases had no gene match.

V usage is TRBV29-1 and J usage is TRBJ2-7; no firm D call. V dropped 3 bases and J dropped 0 bases, with 12 bases sitting between them. CDR1 and CDR2 from the germline V gene are SQVTM and ANQGSEA. This CDR3 region has 14 residues. CDR3 DNA: TGCAGCGTTGAGGGGATGGGTAGCTCCTACGAGCAGTACTTC. Its translation: CSVEGMGSSYEQYF.

The chain uses TRBV19 and TRBJ2-6; maybe TRBD1 (5 bases). The CDR3 spans 14 residues. Germline values: CDR1 LNHDA, CDR2 SQIVND (reference sequence). The V and J ends lost 4 bases and 2 bases respectively, with 6 bases between them. The CDR3 here is CASSKTAGANVLTF. CDR3 DNA sequence: TGTGCCAGTAGTAAGACAGCTGGGGCCAACGTCCTGACTTTC. Combining the CDR3 with reference TRBV19 and TRBJ2-6 gives the whole variable domain DGGITQSPKYLFRKEGQNVTLSCEQNLNHDAMYWYRQDPGQGLRLIYYSQIVNDFQKGDIAEGYSVSREKKESFPLTVTSAQKNPTAFYLCASSKTAGANVLTFGAGSRLTVL.

V and J are TRBV7-2 and TRBJ1-4; 7 bases are shared with TRBD1. After removal of 5 bases from V and 8 bases from J, the junction contained 14 bases not matched to a gene. This CDR3 contains 16 residues. CDR1 and CDR2 from the germline V gene are SGHTA and FQGNSA. The DNA for the CDR3 is TGTGCCAGCAGCCCAAGCCCCGGGACAGTAACGGAAAAACTGTTTTTT. Translation: CASSPSPGTVTEKLFF.